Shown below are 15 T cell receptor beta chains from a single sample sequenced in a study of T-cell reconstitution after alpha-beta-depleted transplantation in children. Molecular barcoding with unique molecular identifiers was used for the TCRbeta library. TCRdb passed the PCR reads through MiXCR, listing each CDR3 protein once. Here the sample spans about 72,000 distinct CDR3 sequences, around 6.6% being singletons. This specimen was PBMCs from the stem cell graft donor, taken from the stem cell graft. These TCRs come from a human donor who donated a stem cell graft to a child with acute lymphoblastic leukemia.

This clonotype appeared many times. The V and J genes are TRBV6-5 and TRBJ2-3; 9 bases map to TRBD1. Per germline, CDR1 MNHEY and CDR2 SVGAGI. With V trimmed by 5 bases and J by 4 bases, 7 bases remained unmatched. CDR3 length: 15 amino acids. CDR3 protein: CASSHTGQGADTQYF. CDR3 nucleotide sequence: TGTGCCAGCAGTCACACGGGACAGGGCGCAGATACGCAGTATTTT.

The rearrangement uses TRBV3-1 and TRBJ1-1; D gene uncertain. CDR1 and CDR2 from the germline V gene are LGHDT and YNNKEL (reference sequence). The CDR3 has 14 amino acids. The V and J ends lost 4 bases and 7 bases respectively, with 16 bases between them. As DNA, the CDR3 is TGTGCCAGCAGCCCCTCCGGAGGGCCTGTTGAAGCTTTCTTT. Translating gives CASSPSGGPVEAFF.

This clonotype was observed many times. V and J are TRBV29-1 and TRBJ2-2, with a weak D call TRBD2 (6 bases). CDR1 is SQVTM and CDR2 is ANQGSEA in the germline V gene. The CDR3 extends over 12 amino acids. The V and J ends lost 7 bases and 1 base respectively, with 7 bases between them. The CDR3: CSAGENTGELFF. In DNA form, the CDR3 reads TGCAGCGCGGGAGAGAACACCGGGGAGCTGTTTTTT.

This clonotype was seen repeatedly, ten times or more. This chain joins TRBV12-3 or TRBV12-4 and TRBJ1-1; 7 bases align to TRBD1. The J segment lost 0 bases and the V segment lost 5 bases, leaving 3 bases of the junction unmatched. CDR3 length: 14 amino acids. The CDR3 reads CASSRTGVNTEAFF. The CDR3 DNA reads TGTGCCAGCAGTCGGACAGGAGTGAACACTGAAGCTTTCTTT.

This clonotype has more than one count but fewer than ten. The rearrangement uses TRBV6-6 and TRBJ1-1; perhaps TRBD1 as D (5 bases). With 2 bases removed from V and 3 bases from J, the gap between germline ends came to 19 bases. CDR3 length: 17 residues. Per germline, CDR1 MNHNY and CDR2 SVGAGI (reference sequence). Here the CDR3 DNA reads TGTGCCAGCAGTTACGATGCTTGGCAGGGCGATGACACTGAAGCTTTCTTT. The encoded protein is CASSYDAWQGDDTEAFF.

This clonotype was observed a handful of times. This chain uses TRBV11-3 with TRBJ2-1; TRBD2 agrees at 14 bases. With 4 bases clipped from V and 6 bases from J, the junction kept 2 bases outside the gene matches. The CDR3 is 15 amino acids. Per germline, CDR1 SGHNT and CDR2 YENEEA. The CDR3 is CASSWGLAGVNEQFF. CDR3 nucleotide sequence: TGTGCCAGCAGCTGGGGACTAGCGGGAGTCAATGAGCAGTTCTTC.

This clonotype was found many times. This chain's CDR3 is CASSSGLLYEQYF. CDR3 nucleotides: TGTGCCAGTAGTTCGGGACTACTATACGAGCAGTACTTC. This sequence joins TRBV19 and TRBJ2-7; 7 nucleotides match TRBD2. Germline CDR1 and CDR2: LNHDA and SQIVND (reference sequence). CDR3 length equals 13 residues. With 5 bases clipped from V and 4 bases from J, the junction kept 5 bases outside the gene matches.

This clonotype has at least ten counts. CDR3: CASSQLGRGGGEDQETQYF. DNA for the CDR3: TGTGCCAGCAGTCAGCTTGGCCGGGGGGGGGGCGAAGACCAAGAGACCCAGTACTTC. The rearrangement joins TRBV27 to TRBJ2-5; 8 bases map to TRBD2. The CDR3 is 19 amino acids. Germline V gives CDR1 MNHEY, CDR2 SMNVEV (reference sequence). The J segment lost 0 bases and the V segment lost 5 bases, leaving 17 bases of the junction unmatched.

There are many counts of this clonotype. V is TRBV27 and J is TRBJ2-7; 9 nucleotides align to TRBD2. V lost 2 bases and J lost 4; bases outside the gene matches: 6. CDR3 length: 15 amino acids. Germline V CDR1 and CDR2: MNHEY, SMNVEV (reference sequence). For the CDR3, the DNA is TGTGCCAGCAGTTTAGGCGGGGGGGCCCGGTACGAGCAGTACTTC. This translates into CASSLGGGARYEQYF.

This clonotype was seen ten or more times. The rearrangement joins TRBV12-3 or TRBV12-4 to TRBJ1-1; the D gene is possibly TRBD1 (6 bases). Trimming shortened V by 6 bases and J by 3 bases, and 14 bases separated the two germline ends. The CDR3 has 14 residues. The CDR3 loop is CASSPTRTDTEAFF. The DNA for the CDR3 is TGTGCCAGCAGCCCTACTCGGACAGACACTGAAGCTTTCTTT.

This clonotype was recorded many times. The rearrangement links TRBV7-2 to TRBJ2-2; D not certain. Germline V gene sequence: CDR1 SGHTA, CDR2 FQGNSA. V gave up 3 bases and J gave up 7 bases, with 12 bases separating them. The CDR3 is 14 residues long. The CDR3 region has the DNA TGTGCCAGCAGCTTGGCACTCGAGGTCGGGGAGCTGTTTTTT. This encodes CASSLALEVGELFF. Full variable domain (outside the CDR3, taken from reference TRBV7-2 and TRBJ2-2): GAGVSQSPSNKVTEKGKDVELRCDPISGHTALYWYRQSLGQGLEFLIYFQGNSAPDKSGLPSDRFSAERTGGSVSTLTIQRTQQEDSAVYLCASSLALEVGELFFGEGSRLTVL.

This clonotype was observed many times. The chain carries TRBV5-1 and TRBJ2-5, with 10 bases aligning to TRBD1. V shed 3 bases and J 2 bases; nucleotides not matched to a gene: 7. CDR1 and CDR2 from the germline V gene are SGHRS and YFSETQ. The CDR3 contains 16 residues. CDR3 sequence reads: CASSSLTGGYQETQYF. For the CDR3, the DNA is TGCGCCAGCAGCTCGCTGACAGGGGGCTATCAAGAGACCCAGTACTTC.

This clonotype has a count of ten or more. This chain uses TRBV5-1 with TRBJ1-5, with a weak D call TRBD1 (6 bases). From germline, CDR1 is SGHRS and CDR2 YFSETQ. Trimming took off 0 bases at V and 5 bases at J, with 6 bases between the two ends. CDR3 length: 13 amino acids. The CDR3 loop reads CASSLDRDQPQHF. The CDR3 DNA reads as TGCGCCAGCAGCTTGGACAGGGATCAGCCCCAGCATTTT.

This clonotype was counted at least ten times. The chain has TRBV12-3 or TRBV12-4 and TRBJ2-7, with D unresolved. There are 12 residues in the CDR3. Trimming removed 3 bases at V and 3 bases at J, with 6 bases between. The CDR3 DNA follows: TGTGCCAGCAGTTTCTCCGGCTACGAGCAGTACTTC. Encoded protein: CASSFSGYEQYF.

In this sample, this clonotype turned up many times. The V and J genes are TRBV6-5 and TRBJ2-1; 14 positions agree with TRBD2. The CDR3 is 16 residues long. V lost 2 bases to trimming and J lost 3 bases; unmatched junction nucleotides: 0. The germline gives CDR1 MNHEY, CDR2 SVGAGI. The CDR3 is CASSYGTSGSYNEQFF. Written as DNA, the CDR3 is TGTGCCAGCAGTTACGGGACTAGCGGGAGCTACAATGAGCAGTTCTTC.